A single TCR beta chain is shown here with its context. These data belong to a study of blood T cell repertoires in COVID-19. Study in general: From the United States, Italy and Spain came samples of acute and convalescent COVID-19.

The CDR3 runs to 14 residues. The V segment lost 5 bases and the J segment 7 bases; nucleotides outside the gene matches: 7. Germline V gene sequence: CDR1 SGHRS, CDR2 YFSETQ. Using immunoSEQ multiplex PCR, the repertoire was profiled, and TCRdb retains in-frame clones only, with some absent. The table has fewer than 400,000 clones, around 84% seen once; the top ten hold roughly 3.6%. The rearrangement uses TRBV5-1 and TRBJ1-5; 9 bases are shared with TRBD1. The sequencing input was peripheral blood. This TCR was sampled from a woman aged 18-30 years with acute or convalescent COVID-19. In DNA, the CDR3 is TGCGCCAGCAGTTTCGACAGGGGGGGACAGCCCCAGCATTTT. Protein: CASSFDRGGQPQHF. Supplemented by reference TRBV5-1 and TRBJ1-5, the full variable domain reads KAGVTQTPRYLIKTRGQQVTLSCSPISGHRSVSWYQQTPGQGLQFLFEYFSETQRNKGNFPGRFSGRQFSNSRSEMNVSTLELGDSALYLCASSFDRGGQPQHFGDGTRLSIL.